This T cell receptor beta chain was observed in a study of cytomegalovirus exposure and HLA in healthy donors (dated 2017 in TCRdb). In the study overall: In an earlier analysis of 587 of the donors, 250 to 350 Gb of sequence data and approximately 100 million unique TCR beta sequences from 150 million to 200 million T cells were reported. The study was designed to test whether signatures of past pathogen exposure could be identified by cataloging public T cell receptors. To predict cytomegalovirus infection status, the study combined high-throughput TCR immunosequencing, statistical association of individual TCRs with disease status, and machine learning. Donor age, sex, ethnicity and CMV serostatus were collected together with the repertoire data. To study patterns of TCR occurrence, a later analysis re-analyzed previously published TCR beta repertoires from more than 550 donors and added high-resolution HLA genotyping. Typing coverage differed by locus: A, B, C, DRB1 and DQB1 were typed in roughly 629-630 donors, DQA1 in about 500, DPA1 in approximately 610, and DPB1 in just under 480. Rather than using new phenotypic data, the later analysis identified candidate immune exposures from TCR beta sequences and from how often those sequences occurred across donors. Roughly 300 gigabases of sequencing data and around 88 million unique TCR sequences made up an early release that covered several hundred HLA-typed donors. Roughly five DR-DQ haplotypes were handled as single units for association and clustering because linkage in the cohort was strong. Every repertoire in the discovery cohort had been generated on one and the same sequencing platform. An earlier analysis of 587 of the donors applied high-throughput TCR beta sequencing to assess whether each TCR beta V gene segment acted as functional or pseudogenic. Genome-wide SNP genotypes for about three fifths of the roughly 670 donors were used in a later genetic analysis, which treated that subset as a discovery cohort. Among under 450 genotyped donors of the cohort, an average of around 240,000 unique TCR beta nucleotide sequences were sequenced per donor, roughly 20% of them non-productive. The study profiled the T cell repertoires of 550 to 700 subjects by immunosequencing and related them to cytomegalovirus serostatus. Along with the roughly 670-subject first cohort, a separate validation cohort of about 110 different subjects was used. Both class I and class II loci were covered by HLA typing, at four-digit resolution. Among the approximately 400 genotyped donors, approximately 81% belonged to the genetic ancestry cluster associated with self-reported Caucasian donors.

Clipping removes 4 bases from V and 6 bases from J, with 10 as the unmatched junction base count. Looking up the germline V gene yields CDR1 SNHLY and CDR2 FYNNEI. The CDR3 holds 17 amino acids from the cysteine to the phenylalanine. The DNA shown is the 51-base CDR3, in frame from base 1. Libraries were made using the immunoSEQ multiplex PCR assay. For the multiplex PCR, a mixture combining 60 forward primers for TCR Vbeta segments and 13 reverse primers for TCR Jbeta segments was used. The CDR3 region of rearranged TCR beta genes was amplified from genomic DNA by a multiplex PCR assay. On the Illumina HiSeq System, the amplified TCR beta libraries were sequenced as 87-base-pair reads. On the authors' methods: In a later analysis, tens of millions of unique TCR beta chains were counted across the approximately 620 repertoires, and roughly 11 million of these chains were shared by at least two donors. A nearest-neighbor algorithm error-corrected the raw reads and collapsed the reads into unique sequences, merging closely related sequences to remove PCR and sequencing errors. CDR3 sequences were aligned to IMGT reference sequences to assign V, D and J gene segments. Each retained sequence needed at least a six-nucleotide match to both a V gene segment and a J gene segment. A rearrangement was called productive if the CDR3 had no stop codons and remained in frame with V and J, and every other rearrangement was called non-productive. CDR3 was defined according to IMGT convention as the region running from the second conserved V-encoded cysteine to the conserved J-encoded phenylalanine. Sequences without an unambiguous match to a single V gene segment were excluded from the earlier analysis of about 600 of the donors. An earlier analysis of just under 600 of the donors called V segments functional above 56.7% productive rearrangements and segregating when the between-donor standard deviation exceeded 5%. A statistical classification framework was built to diagnose cytomegalovirus status from the catalog of TCR beta chain sequences. A later analysis assigned V and J genes by comparing TCR nucleotide sequences with IMGT/GENE-DB human TR gene sequences. In a later analysis, CDR3 sequences and most-parsimonious VDJ recombination scenarios were assigned using the TCRdist pipeline. In a later analysis, every TCR beta chain was defined by the combination of its CDR3 amino acid sequence and its V-gene family, and reads without a unique V-gene family were dropped. To address suspected cross-contamination and a sequencing artifact, a later analysis removed under 600 highly shared, low-generation-probability nucleotide sequences. In a later analysis, a clonal expansion index for each public chain was calculated from normalized within-repertoire ranks of inferred template counts. In a later analysis, generation probabilities were computed using a VDJ recombination model fitted to out-of-frame rearrangements, and the results were checked against IGoR. In a later analysis, hypergeometric tests were used to score TCR-TCR, TCR-HLA and TCR-CMV co-occurrence, with a repertoire-size bias correction applied to TCR pairs. To estimate false discovery rates, a later analysis permuted the HLA or CMV assignments 20 times. In a later analysis, co-occurring TCRs were grouped with DBSCAN, and TCRdist sequence similarity was added when clustering was performed within HLA-allele-positive subsets. For co-occurrence clustering, repertoires with fewer than 30,000 or more than 120,000 public chains were excluded, along with about five repertoires with anomalous nucleotide sharing. Held by TCRdb, this immuneACCESS table contains in-frame sequences only and omits some clones. Under half of the omission traces to an unresolved V gene where checked; the cause of the rest is unknown. Clonal size and the V and J genes are those of that table, whereas D and trimming came from the DNA. This sample gives 150,000 or so clones in total; approximately 82% of them show up just once. The ten largest account for approximately 1.3% of the sample.

Turning to this clone: It has no known antigen specificity. No qualities accompany the bases; no much larger clone lies one base away.

In total, approximately 610 healthy bone marrow donors made up the cohort. At the time of sampling, all cohort members were nominally healthy, though unrecorded immune exposures were likely present. The donor was CMV seropositive and was included in the group of approximately 310 seropositive cohort members. A peripheral blood sample was provided by each donor, and peripheral blood mononuclear cells were used for TCR beta sequencing. The Qiagen DNeasy Blood Extraction Kit was used to extract genomic DNA from the blood cell samples. Study-level results and caveats: Linkage disequilibrium might explain the correlated functional status among segregating V segments, but an unknown experimental factor could not be ruled out. Sequencing depth was assumed to be roughly uniform across donors in the presence/absence analyses, though that assumption may not hold. Cytomegalovirus status was reported to be diagnosed by the classifier with high specificity and sensitivity in both the original and validation cohorts. According to the authors, the approach could potentially be generalized to other disease states and immunological phenotypes. A later analysis reported that several top co-occurrence clusters appeared linked to parvovirus B19, influenza, CMV and Epstein-Barr virus. A cluster of highly shared sequence variants was judged likely to represent a technical artifact of the sequencing pipeline. In vitro tests confirmed that three of the cytomegalovirus-associated TCR beta chains recognize cytomegalovirus antigens. The cohort was sequenced for TCR beta chains only, and without alpha or paired-chain data the features that could be detected were limited. In a later analysis, 16,951 TCR beta sequences were associated with specific HLA alleles at a false discovery rate of 0.05. A further reported finding was that TCR beta sequences accurately predicted the HLA-A and HLA-B alleles for most subjects in the first cohort. The study gave a list of 150 to 200 TCR beta chains associated with cytomegalovirus. Compared with the roughly 710-donor mean, donors in an Asian-associated ancestry cluster had fewer N-insertions in productive TCRs, according to a later genetic analysis. In an earlier analysis of about 600 of the donors, most TCR beta V segments appeared in productive rearrangements about 87% or about 30% of the time, broadly matching IMGT annotations. When HLA alleles, especially DR and DQ, strongly co-occurred, TCR associations were difficult to assign to individual alleles. Most TCR sequences were seen in very few donors, while some public TCRs were found in many individuals. According to a later analysis, most CMV-associated TCR beta chains appeared to be HLA-restricted, and the HLA associations seemed to be driven largely by CMV exposure. For the cohort, immune exposure information was limited to CMV serostatus. Because HLA typing was unavailable for some donors at each locus, only the typed subset was used in association tests. Some IMGT-functional V segments, including TRBV6-2 and TRBV6-3, could not be distinguished by the 87-base-pair reads and were therefore excluded. In a later analysis, HLA-associated TCR beta chains were found to be more clonally expanded and to have lower generation probabilities than equally common non-associated chains. The earlier analysis of approximately 540 of the donors excluded some 15 rarely observed V segments, including chromosome 9 orphons, because counts were too low. A later genetic analysis associated a missense DCLRE1C variant with V-gene and J-gene trimming of TCR beta chains, and an independent cohort replicated the association. According to a later analysis, TCR association rates differed among HLA loci, with DRB1 alleles showing the most associated TCRs and HLA-C alleles showing the fewest.

The clonotype comes from a man younger than 40 in good health and CMV-seropositive. What was sequenced was PBMCs. The sequence joins TRBV2 to TRBJ2-5, with 14 bases aligning to TRBD2. The CDR3 reads CASSVTSGGAGAKTQYF. The nucleotide sequence reads TGTGCCAGCAGTGTGACTAGCGGGGGGGCCGGCGCAAAGACCCAGTACTTC. The reference TRBV2 and TRBJ2-5 proteins fill in what lies around the CDR3, so the full variable domain reads EPEVTQTPSHQVTQMGQEVILRCVPISNHLYFYWYRQILGQKVEFLVSFYNNEISEKSEIFDDQFSVERPDGSNFTLKIRSTKLEDSAMYFCASSVTSGGAGAKTQYFGPGTRLLVL.